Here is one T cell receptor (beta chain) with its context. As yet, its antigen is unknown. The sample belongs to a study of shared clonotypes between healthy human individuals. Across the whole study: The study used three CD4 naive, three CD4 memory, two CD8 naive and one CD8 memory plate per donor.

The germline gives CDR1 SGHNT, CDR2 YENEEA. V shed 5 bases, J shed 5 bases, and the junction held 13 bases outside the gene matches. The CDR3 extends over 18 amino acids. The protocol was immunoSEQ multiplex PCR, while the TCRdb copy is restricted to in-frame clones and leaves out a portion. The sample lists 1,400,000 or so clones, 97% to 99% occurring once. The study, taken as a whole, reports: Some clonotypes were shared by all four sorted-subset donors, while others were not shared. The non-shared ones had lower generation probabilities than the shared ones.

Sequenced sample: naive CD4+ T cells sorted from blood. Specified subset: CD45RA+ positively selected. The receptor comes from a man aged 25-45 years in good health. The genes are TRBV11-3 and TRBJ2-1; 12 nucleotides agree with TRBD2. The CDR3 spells CASSAAPTTSGGNNEQFF. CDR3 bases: TGTGCCAGCAGCGCGGCCCCGACGACTAGCGGGGGTAACAATGAGCAGTTCTTC. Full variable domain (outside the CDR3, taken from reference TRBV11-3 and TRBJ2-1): EAGVVQSPRYKIIEKKQPVAFWCNPISGHNTLYWYLQNLGQGPELLIRYENEEAVDDSQLPKDRFSAERLKGVDSTLKIQPAELGDSAVYLCASSAAPTTSGGNNEQFFGPGTRLTVL.